The entry below describes one T cell receptor beta chain. Assay: immunoSEQ multiplex PCR; the TCRdb copy retains only in-frame clones and omits some. The sample lists over 200,000 clones, around 80% seen once, with roughly an eighth in the top ten. These data originate in a study of cytomegalovirus exposure and HLA in healthy donors. The CDR3 has 15 residues. V was shortened by 2 bases and J by 9 bases, with 19 bases between the two germline ends. Germline CDR1 is SNHLY and CDR2 is FYNNEI. The sequence was collected from a woman aged 30 to 39 in good health and CMV-seropositive. This chain uses TRBV2 with TRBJ1-1; no definite D call. Material: PBMCs. The CDR3: CASSESWAYEQKAFF. The CDR3 DNA follows: TGTGCCAGCAGTGAATCTTGGGCATATGAACAAAAAGCTTTCTTT. Using reference TRBV2 and TRBJ1-1 for the parts outside the CDR3, the full variable domain is EPEVTQTPSHQVTQMGQEVILRCVPISNHLYFYWYRQILGQKVEFLVSFYNNEISEKSEIFDDQFSVERPDGSNFTLKIRSTKLEDSAMYFCASSESWAYEQKAFFGQGTRLTVV.